Following are 27 T cell receptor beta chains from one sample sequenced in a study of blood T cells in healthy people across ages. With a J-beta primer mix and a sample-barcoded 5' primer, a second PCR ran about 6 to 11 cycles. One entry per CDR3 protein results from TCRdb running MiXCR on the 5' RACE reads. The sample records some 1.8 million distinct CDR3 sequences, about two fifths being singletons. The specimen sequenced was blood. These receptors were obtained from a human donor in good health.

This sequence joins TRBV7-2 and TRBJ1-2; D is uncertain. The germline CDR1 and CDR2 sequences are SGHTA and FQGNSA. This CDR3 spans 14 amino acids. V gave up 5 bases and J gave up 2 bases, with 12 bases separating them. CDR3 DNA sequence: TGTGCCAGCAGCACCTCTTCCCTAAACTATGGCTACACCTTC. This sequence encodes CASSTSSLNYGYTF.

This clonotype was seen a handful of times. The V gene is TRBV7-8, the J gene TRBJ2-7; D is ambiguous. The CDR3 sequence is 15 residues long. Trimming pared 1 base from V and 1 base from J, leaving 11 bases between. The germline gives CDR1 SGHVS, CDR2 FQNEAQ. The CDR3 sequence: CASSLVLRGSYEQYF. The CDR3 DNA reads TGTGCCAGCAGCTTAGTACTCCGTGGGTCCTACGAGCAGTACTTC.

The sample holds a few counts of this clonotype. The genes are TRBV5-5 and TRBJ2-1; D might be TRBD2 (5 bases). The CDR3 loop spans 13 amino acids. The V gene lost 6 bases and the J gene lost 2 bases, with 9 bases spanning the gap. CDR1 is SGHKS, CDR2 YYEKEE, per germline (reference sequence). CDR3 loop: CASIVGTYNEQFF. Written as DNA, the CDR3 is TGTGCCAGCATCGTCGGGACCTACAATGAGCAGTTCTTC.

This clonotype was counted only a few times. The chain recombines TRBV7-8 with TRBJ2-5, with TRBD2 matching over 12 bases. The V gene's germline CDR1 is SGHVS and CDR2 FQNEAQ. The CDR3 covers 17 residues. After removal of 2 bases from V and 2 bases from J, the junction contained 6 bases not matched to a gene. The CDR3 is CASSLRGLAGGQETQYF. The CDR3 nucleotides are TGTGCCAGCAGCTTACGGGGGCTAGCGGGGGGGCAAGAGACCCAGTACTTC.

This clonotype was picked up many times. The chain has TRBV3-1 and TRBJ2-7; D uncertain. Deletions cut 3 bases from V and 3 bases from J, with 3 bases between. The V gene's germline CDR1 is LGHDT and CDR2 YNNKEL (reference sequence). This CDR3 is 11 amino acids long. The CDR3 coding sequence is TGTGCCAGCAGCCAGTACTACGAGCAGTACTTC. It specifies CASSQYYEQYF.

V is TRBV9 and J is TRBJ1-5; possible D gene TRBD1, 6 bases. CDR1 SGDLS and CDR2 YYNGEE come from the germline V gene. Trimming took off 4 bases at V and 2 bases at J, with 13 bases between the two ends. The CDR3 runs to 15 residues. For the CDR3, the DNA is TGTGCCAGCAGCCCCTCGGGACACGGCAATCAGCCCCAGCATTTT. The encoded protein is CASSPSGHGNQPQHF.

The chain carries TRBV20-1 and TRBJ1-2; D uncertain. The CDR3 runs 14 residues. CDR1 is DFQATT and CDR2 is SNEGSKA in the germline V gene (reference sequence). Between the trimmed V and J ends, which lost 0 bases and 2 bases, there was a span of 10 bases. As DNA, the CDR3 is TGCAGTGCTAGAGATGTTCAGAGAAACTATGGCTACACCTTC. Amino acid sequence: CSARDVQRNYGYTF.

The V gene is TRBV6-1, the J gene TRBJ2-1; a weak D match, TRBD2 (6 bases). This CDR3 comprises 17 residues. The V end lost 6 bases, the J end lost 9 bases, and 27 bases lay between the germline ends. The germline gives CDR1 MNHNS, CDR2 SASEGT. The chain's CDR3 is CASSRGTIPRWGVEQFF. In DNA form, the CDR3 reads TGTGCCAGCAGCCGCGGGACGATACCCCGGTGGGGGGTTGAGCAGTTCTTC.

In this sample, this clonotype turned up a few times. The chain recombines TRBV5-1 with TRBJ1-4; 9 nucleotides line up with TRBD1. Germline loops: CDR1 SGHRS, CDR2 YFSETQ. Germline trimming cut 0 bases from V and 7 bases from J; bases unmatched to any gene: 1. The CDR3 has 14 residues. The DNA of the CDR3 is TGCGCCAGCAGCTTGGAACAGGGGGCTGAAAAACTGTTTTTT. It specifies CASSLEQGAEKLFF.

The V call is TRBV10-3, the J call TRBJ1-4; D is unresolved. Germline values: CDR1 ENHRY, CDR2 SYGVKD. The CDR3 is made up of 14 amino acids. V was trimmed by 2 bases and J by 4 bases, leaving 8 bases between them. The CDR3 DNA reads TGTGCCATCAGTGAGAGCAGGATTAATGAAAAACTGTTTTTT. It translates to CAISESRINEKLFF.

This clonotype has more than one count but fewer than ten. V is TRBV10-3 and J is TRBJ2-7; 12 bases are a match to TRBD2. V was clipped by 11 bases and J by 0 bases; unmatched bases: 5. In germline, CDR1 is ENHRY, CDR2 SYGVKD. This CDR3 has 14 amino acids. The CDR3 sequence is CAARTSGASYEQYF. The CDR3, as DNA: TGTGCCGCCCGGACTAGCGGGGCCTCCTACGAGCAGTACTTC.

The V call is TRBV9, the J call TRBJ2-5; TRBD1 agrees at 11 bases. Near its end, the DNA agrees better with TRBJ2-7, so the J call may be wrong. Germline values: CDR1 SGDLS, CDR2 YYNGEE. The CDR3 has 14 amino acids. The CDR3 nucleotides read TGTGCCAGCAGCGACACGGGACAGGGGGACGAGCAGTACTTC. This sequence encodes CASSDTGQGDEQYF.

The V and J genes are TRBV28 and TRBJ2-5; D call uncertain. Trimming stripped 5 bases from V and 5 bases from J, with 24 bases between. The CDR3 covers 17 residues. Per germline, CDR1 MDHEN and CDR2 SYDVKM. CDR3 loop: CASSPNAGYRVDETQYF. CDR3 DNA sequence: TGTGCCAGCAGTCCCAACGCCGGTTATCGGGTAGACGAGACCCAGTACTTC.

This clonotype came up a few times. The chain combines TRBV29-1 with TRBJ2-1, with TRBD2 identical over 9 bases. The CDR3 spans 15 residues. CDR1 is SQVTM, CDR2 ANQGSEA, per germline. The J segment lost 8 bases and the V segment lost 7 bases, leaving 15 bases of the junction unmatched. In DNA, the CDR3 is TGCAGCGGGGGGCTAGCGGGGATTCAAAACGATGAGCAGTTCTTC. Encoded protein: CSGGLAGIQNDEQFF.

The V gene is TRBV11-2, the J gene TRBJ2-6; no firm D call. The germline gives CDR1 SGHAT, CDR2 FQNNGV. CDR3 length: 13 residues. Trimming took 4 bases from V and 5 from J, leaving 6 bases between them. The CDR3 DNA reads TGTGCCAGCAGCTGGCAGCGGGCCAACGTCCTGACTTTC. Translation gives CASSWQRANVLTF.

The chain joins TRBV28 to TRBJ2-2; D is possibly TRBD2 (6 bases). Germline-derived CDR1 and CDR2 are MDHEN and SYDVKM. The ends were cut back, 3 bases at V and 1 base at J, with 27 bases in the middle. The CDR3 covers 21 residues. The CDR3 loop reads CASSFGGAVRARTQNTGELFF. CDR3 DNA sequence: TGTGCCAGCAGTTTCGGGGGTGCGGTCCGGGCCCGAACACAGAACACCGGGGAGCTGTTTTTT.

The chain is built from TRBV12-3 or TRBV12-4 and TRBJ1-2, with 8 positions matching TRBD1. Trimming at V came to 1 base and at J to 1 base, leaving 8 bases not matched to a gene. This CDR3 spans 17 amino acids. The CDR3 coding sequence is TGTGCCAGCAGTTTAGGTACAGGGGGTATGGATAACTATGGCTACACCTTC. Translating it yields CASSLGTGGMDNYGYTF.

V is TRBV4-3 and J is TRBJ2-4; no clear D. Matching the DNA end better, TRBJ2-7 makes the J call doubtful. CDR3 size: 13 residues. CDR1 and CDR2 from the germline V gene are LGHNA and YSLEER. The CDR3 is CASSQGNYYEQYF. Written as DNA, the CDR3 is TGCGCCAGCAGCCAAGGGAATTACTACGAGCAGTACTTC.

This sequence joins TRBV10-3 and TRBJ2-7, with 8 bases that match TRBD2. The junction had 0 bases not matched to a gene; V was cut back by 2 bases and J by 3 bases. This CDR3 spans 13 amino acids. The germline V gene has CDR1 ENHRY and CDR2 SYGVKD. DNA for the CDR3: TGTGCCATCAGTGAGGGGACTAGCTACGAGCAGTACTTC. It specifies CAISEGTSYEQYF.

The chain links TRBV5-1 to TRBJ2-1; D is possibly TRBD2 (6 bases). CDR1 and CDR2 (germline): SGHRS, YFSETQ. This CDR3 has 14 residues. Trimming left V 4 bases short and J 2 bases short, with 10 bases between. The CDR3 region has the DNA TGCGCCAGCAGCCGGACTACTACCTACAATGAGCAGTTCTTC. Its translation is CASSRTTTYNEQFF.

This clonotype was seen only a few times. This chain links TRBV20-1 with TRBJ2-1; D remains unclear. Trimming removed 5 bases from V and 0 bases from J, with 11 bases in between. The germline V gene encodes CDR1 DFQATT and CDR2 SNEGSKA (reference sequence). The CDR3 is made up of 14 amino acids. The CDR3 DNA follows: TGCAGTGCTGTGGGGATGAGCTCCTACAATGAGCAGTTCTTC. Translating gives CSAVGMSSYNEQFF.

The chain recombines TRBV5-1 with TRBJ1-2; D is perhaps TRBD1 (5 bases). The CDR3 has 14 amino acids. CDR1 and CDR2 (germline): SGHRS, YFSETQ. V lost 4 bases and J 4 bases, leaving 14 bases between the germline ends. CDR3: CASSQTAGGYGYTF. DNA for the CDR3: TGCGCCAGCAGCCAAACGGCGGGGGGCTATGGCTACACCTTC.

This clonotype was found a few times. The CDR3 DNA is TGTGCCACCCGGAGGGACAGGTTGGGGTATGGCTACACCTTC. The encoded protein is CATRRDRLGYGYTF. The V gene is TRBV28, the J gene TRBJ1-2, with 8 bases lining up with TRBD1. CDR1 is MDHEN and CDR2 is SYDVKM in the germline V gene. Unmatched junction bases numbered 12, after V lost 10 bases and J lost 5 bases. The CDR3 extends over 14 amino acids.

Points on this clonotype: A much larger clone lies one base from this, so it may be a read error. The V and J genes are TRBV4-3 and TRBJ2-1; 10 bases are shared with TRBD2. With V trimmed by 0 bases and J by 9 bases, 8 bases remained unmatched. This CDR3 contains 16 residues. CDR1 is LGHNA and CDR2 is YSLEER in the germline V gene. As DNA, the CDR3 is TGCGCCAGCAGCCAAGAAGCGGGGGGGCTATTGGGTGAGCAGTTCTTC. Translated: CASSQEAGGLLGEQFF.

The chain employs TRBV10-3 and TRBJ1-2, with no clear D. V lost 3 bases to trimming and J lost 4 bases, with 12 bases between them. CDR1 and CDR2 (germline): ENHRY, SYGVKD. This CDR3 contains 14 residues. The CDR3 DNA is TGTGCCATCAGTGACGGCCGGTTGGCCTATGGCTACACCTTC. It specifies CAISDGRLAYGYTF.

The V gene is TRBV7-9, the J gene TRBJ2-5; D may be TRBD1 (6 bases). The assigned J gene may be wrong: the sequence end matches TRBJ2-7 better. The length of the CDR3 is 11 residues. CDR1 is SEHNR, CDR2 FQNEAQ, per germline (reference sequence). CDR3 in DNA: TGTGCCAGCAGTACAGGGAACGAGCAGTACTTC. Residues: CASSTGNEQYF.

The V and J genes are TRBV28 and TRBJ2-5; D gene ambiguous. Germline V gives CDR1 MDHEN, CDR2 SYDVKM. The length of the CDR3 is 14 residues. V was pared by 6 bases and J by 1 base, with 12 bases between. For the CDR3, the DNA is TGTGCCAGCAGCCCACCGAATGTCCAAGAGACCCAGTACTTC. Encoded protein: CASSPPNVQETQYF.